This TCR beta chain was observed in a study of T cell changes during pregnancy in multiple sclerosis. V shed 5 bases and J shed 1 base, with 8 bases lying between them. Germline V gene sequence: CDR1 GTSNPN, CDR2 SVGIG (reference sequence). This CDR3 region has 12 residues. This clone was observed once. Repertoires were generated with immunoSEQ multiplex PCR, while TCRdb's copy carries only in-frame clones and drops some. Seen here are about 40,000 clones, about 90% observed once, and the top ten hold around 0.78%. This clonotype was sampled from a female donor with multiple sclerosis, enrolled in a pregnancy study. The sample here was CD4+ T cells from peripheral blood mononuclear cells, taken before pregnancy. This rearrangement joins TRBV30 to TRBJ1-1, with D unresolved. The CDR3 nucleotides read TGTGCCTGGGGAGACGGGAACACTGAAGCTTTCTTT. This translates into CAWGDGNTEAFF.